The source of this TCR beta chain is a study of T-cell reconstitution after alpha-beta-depleted transplantation in children. Library preparation (for TCRbeta) was performed with unique molecular identifiers. TCRdb ran MiXCR on the PCR reads and lists one entry per CDR3 protein. The repertoire holds 200,000 to 250,000 distinct CDR3 sequences, with approximately 6.3% as singletons. V was trimmed by 4 bases and J by 5 bases, leaving 12 bases between them. This CDR3 is built from 13 residues. Germline-derived CDR1 and CDR2 are SGHTA and FQGNSA. In this sample, this clonotype turned up many times. What it recognizes is unknown. Findings and limits, study-wide: Some patients showed high day-60 TCRbeta diversity, which derived from surviving recipient T cells and thymic progenitors. In patients about two months after transplant, alpha-beta T cells reportedly arose from several hundred expanded graft clones. T-cell counts and diversity at one year post-transplant came mainly from newly produced T cells.

V and J are TRBV7-2 and TRBJ2-7, with unresolved D. The input for sequencing was PBMCs, taken before TCRalphabeta/CD19-depleted stem cell transplant. The sequence was collected from a boy aged 2 to 10 with acute lymphoblastic leukemia, due to receive a stem cell transplant. CDR3 amino acids: CASSSSARHEQYF. The CDR3 coding sequence is TGTGCCAGCAGCTCCAGTGCGAGACACGAGCAGTACTTC. The complete variable domain, with remaining parts taken from reference TRBV7-2 and TRBJ2-7, reads GAGVSQSPSNKVTEKGKDVELRCDPISGHTALYWYRQSLGQGLEFLIYFQGNSAPDKSGLPSDRFSAERTGGSVSTLTIQRTQQEDSAVYLCASSSSARHEQYFGPGTRLTVT.